This TCR beta chain was captured by sequencing in a study of blood T cell repertoires in COVID-19. Across the study: The United States, Italy and Spain supplied acute and convalescent COVID-19 samples.

The CDR3 spans 16 residues. Germline V CDR1 and CDR2: SGHTS, YDEGEE. Germline trimming cut 1 base from V and 0 bases from J; bases unmatched to any gene: 4. In the source study's methods: Amplifying reference gene primers gave estimates of nucleated cell counts. Using immunoSEQ multiplex PCR, the repertoire was profiled, and TCRdb retains in-frame clones only, with some absent. The DNA gave D and trimming, while V, J and clone size come from that table. Among about 460,000 clones listed, about 88% were seen once. The cohort comprised adults aged 18 to 89 years residing in 20 to 25 US areas. Allocation to cohorts depended on clinical history reported by the participants.

This TCR came from a woman aged 60-70 years who had recovered from COVID-19. V gene TRBV5-8 combines with J gene TRBJ1-5, with 7 bases that match TRBD1. Sample: PBMCs or T cells enriched from blood (not recorded which). CDR3 sequence reads: CASSLRGQYSNQPQHF. CDR3 coding DNA: TGTGCCAGCAGCTTGCGGGGACAGTATAGCAATCAGCCCCAGCATTTT.